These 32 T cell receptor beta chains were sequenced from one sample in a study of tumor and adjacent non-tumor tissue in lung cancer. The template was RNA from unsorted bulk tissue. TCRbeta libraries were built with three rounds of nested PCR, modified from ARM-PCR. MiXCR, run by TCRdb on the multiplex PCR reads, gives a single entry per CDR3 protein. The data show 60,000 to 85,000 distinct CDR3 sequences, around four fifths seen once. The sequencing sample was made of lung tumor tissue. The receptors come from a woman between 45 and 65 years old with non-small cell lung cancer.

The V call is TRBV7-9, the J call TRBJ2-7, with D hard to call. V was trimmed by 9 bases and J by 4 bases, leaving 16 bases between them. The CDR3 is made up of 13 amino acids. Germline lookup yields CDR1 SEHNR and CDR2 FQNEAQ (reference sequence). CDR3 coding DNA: TGTGCCAGTTGCCACCACTGGGAATACGAGCAGTACTTC. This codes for CASCHHWEYEQYF.

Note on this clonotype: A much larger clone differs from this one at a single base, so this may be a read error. The CDR3 nucleotides read TGCAGTGCTTCGGGACAGGGGGGCCGAGAGACCCAGAACTTC. Protein product: CSASGQGGRETQNF. V and J are TRBV20-1 and TRBJ2-5; the match to TRBD1 covers 11 bases. Looked up from germline, CDR1 is DFQATT and CDR2 is SNEGSKA (reference sequence). There are 14 residues in the CDR3.

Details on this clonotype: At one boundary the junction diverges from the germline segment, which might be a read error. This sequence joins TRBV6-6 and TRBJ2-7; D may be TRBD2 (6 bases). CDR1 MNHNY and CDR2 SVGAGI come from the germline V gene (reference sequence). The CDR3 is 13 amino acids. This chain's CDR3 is CAISYSVDYEPYF. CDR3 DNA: TGTGCCATCAGTTACTCCGTGGACTACGAGCCGTACTTC.

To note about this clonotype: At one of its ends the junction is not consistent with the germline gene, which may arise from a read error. In nucleotides, the CDR3 is TGCGTCAGCAGCCAAGACGGCGGAGCCAATCAGTCCCAGCATTTT. Encoded protein: CVSSQDGGANQSQHF. The chain has TRBV4-1 and TRBJ1-5; no reliable D call. The germline V gene encodes CDR1 MGHRA and CDR2 YSYEKL. This CDR3 is built from 15 residues.

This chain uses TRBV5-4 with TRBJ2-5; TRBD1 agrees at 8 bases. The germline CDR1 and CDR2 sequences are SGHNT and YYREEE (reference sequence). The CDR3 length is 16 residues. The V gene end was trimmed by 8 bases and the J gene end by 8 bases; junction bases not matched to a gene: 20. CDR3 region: CASSARQGNSRDTQYF. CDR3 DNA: TGTGCCAGTAGCGCAAGACAGGGGAACAGTCGAGATACCCAGTACTTC.

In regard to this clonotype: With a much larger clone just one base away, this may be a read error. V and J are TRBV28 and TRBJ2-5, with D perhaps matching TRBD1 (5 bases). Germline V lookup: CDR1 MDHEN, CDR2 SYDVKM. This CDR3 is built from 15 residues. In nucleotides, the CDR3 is TGTACCAGCAGTACCCTGGTAGGGGTGGTGGAGACCCAGTACTTC. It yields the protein CTSSTLVGVVETQYF.

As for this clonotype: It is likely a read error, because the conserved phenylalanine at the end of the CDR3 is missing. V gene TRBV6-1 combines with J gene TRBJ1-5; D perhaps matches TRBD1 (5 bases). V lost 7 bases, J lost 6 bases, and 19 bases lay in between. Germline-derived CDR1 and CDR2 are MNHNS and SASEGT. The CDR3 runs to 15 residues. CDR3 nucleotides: TGTGCCAGCATTGAGGGGCCGGAGGGCAGTCAGCCCCAGCATATT. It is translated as CASIEGPEGSQPQHI.

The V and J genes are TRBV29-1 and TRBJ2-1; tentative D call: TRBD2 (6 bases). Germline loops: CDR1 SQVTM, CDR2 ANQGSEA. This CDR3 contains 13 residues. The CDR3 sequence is CSAKKLKGGEQFF. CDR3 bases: TGCAGTGCCAAGAAGCTGAAGGGAGGTGAGCAGTTCTTC.

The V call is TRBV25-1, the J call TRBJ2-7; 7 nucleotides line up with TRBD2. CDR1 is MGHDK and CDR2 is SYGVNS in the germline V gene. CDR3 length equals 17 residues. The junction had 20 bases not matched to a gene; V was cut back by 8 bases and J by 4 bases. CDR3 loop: CASDLLVGLAVFYEQYF. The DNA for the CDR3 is TGTGCCAGCGATCTCCTGGTGGGGCTAGCGGTATTTTACGAGCAGTACTTC.

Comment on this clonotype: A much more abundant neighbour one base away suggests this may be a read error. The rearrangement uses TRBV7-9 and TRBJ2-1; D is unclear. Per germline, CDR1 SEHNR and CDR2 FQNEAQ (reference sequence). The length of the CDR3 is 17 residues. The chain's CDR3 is CASGFSLGFSSYNEQFF. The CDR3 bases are TGTGCCAGCGGCTTTAGTCTAGGGTTCAGCTCCTACAATGAGCAGTTCTTC.

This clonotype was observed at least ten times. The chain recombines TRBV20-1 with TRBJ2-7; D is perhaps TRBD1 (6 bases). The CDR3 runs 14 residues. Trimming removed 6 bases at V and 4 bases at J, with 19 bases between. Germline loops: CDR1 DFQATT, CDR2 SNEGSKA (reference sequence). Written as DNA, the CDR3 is TGCAGTGCCACAAACTGGGGGCCGTATTACGAGCAGTACTTC. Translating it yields CSATNWGPYYEQYF.

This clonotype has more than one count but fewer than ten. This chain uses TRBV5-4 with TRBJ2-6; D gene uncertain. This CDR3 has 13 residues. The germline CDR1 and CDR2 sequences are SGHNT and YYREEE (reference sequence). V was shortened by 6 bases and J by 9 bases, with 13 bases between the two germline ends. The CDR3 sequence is CASTFDEDNVLTF. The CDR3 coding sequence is TGTGCCAGCACCTTCGACGAAGACAACGTCCTGACTTTC. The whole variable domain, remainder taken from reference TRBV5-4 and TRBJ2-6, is ETGVTQSPTHLIKTRGQQVTLRCSSQSGHNTVSWYQQALGQGPQFIFQYYREEENGRGNFPPRFSGLQFPNYSSELNVNALELDDSALYLCASTFDEDNVLTFGAGSRLTVL.

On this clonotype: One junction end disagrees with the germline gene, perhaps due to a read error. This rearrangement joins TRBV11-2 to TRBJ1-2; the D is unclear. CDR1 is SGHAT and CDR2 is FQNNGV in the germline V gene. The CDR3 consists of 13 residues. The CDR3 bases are TGTACCAGCAACTCCATTAGGAGCTATGGCTACACATTC. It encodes CTSNSIRSYGYTF.

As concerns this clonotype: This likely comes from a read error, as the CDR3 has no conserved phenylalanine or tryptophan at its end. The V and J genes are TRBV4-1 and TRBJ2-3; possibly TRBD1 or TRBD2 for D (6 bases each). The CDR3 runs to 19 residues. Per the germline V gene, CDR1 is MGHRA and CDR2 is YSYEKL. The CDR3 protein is CASSQVEGDAEGSIDTQYL. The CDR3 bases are TGCGCCAGCAGCCAAGTAGAGGGGGATGCGGAGGGGAGCATAGATACGCAGTATCTT.

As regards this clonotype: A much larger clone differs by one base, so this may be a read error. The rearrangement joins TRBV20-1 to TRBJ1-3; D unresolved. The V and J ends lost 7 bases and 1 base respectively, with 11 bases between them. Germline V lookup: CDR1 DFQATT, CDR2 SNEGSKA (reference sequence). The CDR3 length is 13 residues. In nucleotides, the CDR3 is TGCAGTGTCGGACCGTCGTCTGGAAACACCATATATTTT. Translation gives CSVGPSSGNTIYF.

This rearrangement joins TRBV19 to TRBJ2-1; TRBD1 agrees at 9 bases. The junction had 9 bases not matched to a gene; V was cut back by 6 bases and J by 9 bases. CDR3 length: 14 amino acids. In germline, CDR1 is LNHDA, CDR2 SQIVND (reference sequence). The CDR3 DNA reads TGTGCCAGTAGCGGGACAGGGAGTAAGGTTGAGCAGTTCTTC. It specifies CASSGTGSKVEQFF. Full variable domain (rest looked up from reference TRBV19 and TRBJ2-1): DGGITQSPKYLFRKEGQNVTLSCEQNLNHDAMYWYRQDPGQGLRLIYYSQIVNDFQKGDIAEGYSVSREKKESFPLTVTSAQKNPTAFYLCASSGTGSKVEQFFGPGTRLTVL.

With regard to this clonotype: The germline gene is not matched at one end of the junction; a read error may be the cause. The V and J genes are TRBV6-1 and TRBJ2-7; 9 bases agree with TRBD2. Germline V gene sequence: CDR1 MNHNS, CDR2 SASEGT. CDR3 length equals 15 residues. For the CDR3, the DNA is TGTGCCAGCAGTGAAGAAGGTAGCGGGAGTGACGAGCAGCACTTC. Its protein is CASSEEGSGSDEQHF.

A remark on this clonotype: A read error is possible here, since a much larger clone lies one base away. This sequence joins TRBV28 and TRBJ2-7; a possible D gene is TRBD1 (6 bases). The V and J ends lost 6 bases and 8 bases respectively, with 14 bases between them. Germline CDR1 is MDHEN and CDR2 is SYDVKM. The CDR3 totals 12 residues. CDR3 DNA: TGTGCCAGCAGCGGACAGAAGGTGAAGCAGTACTTC. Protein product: CASSGQKVKQYF.

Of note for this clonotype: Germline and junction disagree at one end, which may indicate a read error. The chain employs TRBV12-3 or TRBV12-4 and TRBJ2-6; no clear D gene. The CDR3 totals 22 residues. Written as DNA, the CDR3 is TGTGCCAGCAGGTCGATCCTCCGGGTTCCCATGGAGCGAGGTGCTGGGACCAACGTCCTGACTTTC. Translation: CASRSILRVPMERGAGTNVLTF.

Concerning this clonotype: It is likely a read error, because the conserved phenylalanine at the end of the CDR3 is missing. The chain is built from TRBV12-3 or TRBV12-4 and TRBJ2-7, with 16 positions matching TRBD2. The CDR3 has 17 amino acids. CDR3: CASSPGLAGGVSNEQYL. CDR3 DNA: TGTGCCAGCAGCCCGGGACTAGCGGGAGGGGTCTCCAACGAGCAGTACTTA.

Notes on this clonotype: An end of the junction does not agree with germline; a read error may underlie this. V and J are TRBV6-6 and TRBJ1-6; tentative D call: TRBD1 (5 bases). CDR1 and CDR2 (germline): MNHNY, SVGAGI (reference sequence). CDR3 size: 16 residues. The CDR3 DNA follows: TGTGCCGGCAGTTCACCCGGGGCGCCGGGCGATTCATCGCTCCACTTT. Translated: CAGSSPGAPGDSSLHF.

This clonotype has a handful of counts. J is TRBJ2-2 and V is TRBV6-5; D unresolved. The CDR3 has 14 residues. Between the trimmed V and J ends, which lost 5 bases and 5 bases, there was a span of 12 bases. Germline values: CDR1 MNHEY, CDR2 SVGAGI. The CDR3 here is CASSRHGGTGELFF. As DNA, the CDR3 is TGTGCCAGCAGTCGGCACGGTGGTACCGGGGAGCTGTTTTTT.

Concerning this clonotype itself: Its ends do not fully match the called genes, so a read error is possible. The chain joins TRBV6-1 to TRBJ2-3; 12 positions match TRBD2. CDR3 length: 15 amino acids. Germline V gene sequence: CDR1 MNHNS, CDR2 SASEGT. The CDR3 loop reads CASIELAGGKDTQCF. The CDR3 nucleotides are TGTGCCAGCATTGAACTAGCGGGAGGCAAAGATACGCAGTGTTTT.

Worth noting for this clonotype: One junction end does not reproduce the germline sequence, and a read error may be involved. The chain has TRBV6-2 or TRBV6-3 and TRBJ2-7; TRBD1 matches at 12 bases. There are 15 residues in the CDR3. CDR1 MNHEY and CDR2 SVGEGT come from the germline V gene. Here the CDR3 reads CASQQPGQGANEQYF. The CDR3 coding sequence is TGTGCCAGCCAGCAACCGGGACAGGGGGCCAACGAGCAGTATTTC.

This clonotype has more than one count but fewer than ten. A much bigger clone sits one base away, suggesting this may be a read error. The CDR3 bases are TGTGCCTGGAGTGTAGACATGGACTATGGCTACACCTTC. This codes for CAWSVDMDYGYTF. The chain links TRBV30 to TRBJ1-2; D unresolved. There are 13 residues in the CDR3. Germline V gene sequence: CDR1 GTSNPN, CDR2 SVGIG (reference sequence). Trimming cost V 0 bases and J 3 bases, with 8 bases left between them.

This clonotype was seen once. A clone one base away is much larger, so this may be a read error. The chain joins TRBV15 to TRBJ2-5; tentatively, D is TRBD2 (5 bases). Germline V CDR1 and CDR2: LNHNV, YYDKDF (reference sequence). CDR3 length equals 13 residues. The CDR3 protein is CATSSTGRETHYF. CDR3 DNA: TGTGCCACCAGCAGCACGGGGAGAGAGACCCATTACTTC.

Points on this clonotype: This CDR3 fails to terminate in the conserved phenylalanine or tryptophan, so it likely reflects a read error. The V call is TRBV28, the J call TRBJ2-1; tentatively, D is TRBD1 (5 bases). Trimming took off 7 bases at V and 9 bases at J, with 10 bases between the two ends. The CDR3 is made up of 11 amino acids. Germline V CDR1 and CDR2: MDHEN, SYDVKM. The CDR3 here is CASTWGSEQFL. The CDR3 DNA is TGTGCCAGCACCTGGGGCAGTGAGCAGTTCTTA.

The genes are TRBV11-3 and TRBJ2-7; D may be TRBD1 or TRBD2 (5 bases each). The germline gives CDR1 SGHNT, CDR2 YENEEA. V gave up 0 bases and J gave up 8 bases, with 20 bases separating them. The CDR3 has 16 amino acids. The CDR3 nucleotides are TGTGCCAGCAGCTTAGATGGGACCGGCGGATTTTACAAGCAGTACTTC. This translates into CASSLDGTGGFYKQYF.

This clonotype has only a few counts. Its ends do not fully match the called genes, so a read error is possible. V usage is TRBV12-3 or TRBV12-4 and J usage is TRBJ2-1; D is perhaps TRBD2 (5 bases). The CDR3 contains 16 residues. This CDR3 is CTSSPASGRGWNEQFF. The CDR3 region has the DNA TGTACCAGCAGTCCCGCTAGTGGGAGAGGGTGGAATGAGCAGTTCTTC.

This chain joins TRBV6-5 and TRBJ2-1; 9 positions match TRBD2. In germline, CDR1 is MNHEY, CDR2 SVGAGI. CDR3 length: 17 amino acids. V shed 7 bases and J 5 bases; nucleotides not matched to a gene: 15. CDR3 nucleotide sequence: TGTGCCAGCACTAAGGGGGTTAGCGGGAGCCGAGACAATGAGCAGTTCTTC. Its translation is CASTKGVSGSRDNEQFF.

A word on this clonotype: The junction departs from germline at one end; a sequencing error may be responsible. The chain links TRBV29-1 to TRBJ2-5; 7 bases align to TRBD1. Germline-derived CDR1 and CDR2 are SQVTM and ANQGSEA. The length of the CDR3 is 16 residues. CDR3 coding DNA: TGCAGCGTTGAAGTTAGGGAGAGGGGGCTACAAGAGACTCAGTACTTC. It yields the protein CSVEVRERGLQETQYF.

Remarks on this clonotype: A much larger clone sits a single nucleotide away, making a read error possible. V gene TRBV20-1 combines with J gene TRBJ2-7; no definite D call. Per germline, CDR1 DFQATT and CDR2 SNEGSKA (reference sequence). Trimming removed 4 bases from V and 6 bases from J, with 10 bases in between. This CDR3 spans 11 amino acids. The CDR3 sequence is CSAKSNLEQYF. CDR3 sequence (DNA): TGCAGTGCTAAATCTAACCTCGAGCAGTACTTC.